The present T cell receptor beta chain was sequenced within a study of breast tumors, draining lymph nodes, adjacent tissues. Study-level results: Compared with lymph nodes, tumors were less diverse; compared with nontumor tissue, more. Tumor and nontumor repertoires were significantly more similar in luminal-like than in basal-like breast cancer.

A single record per CDR3 protein comes from TCRdb applying MiXCR to the multiplex PCR reads. The table records 200,000 or so distinct CDR3 sequences, over 25% of them present only once. This clonotype was seen ten or more times. The target antigen is unknown. V gave up 4 bases and J gave up 6 bases, with 17 bases separating them. CDR1 is SEHNR, CDR2 FQNEAQ, per germline (reference sequence). CDR3 size: 15 residues. The lymph nodes were axillary draining lymph nodes from breast cancer patients. This clonotype was obtained from a female donor with breast cancer. Some clones in this sample may be carry-over from other donors' samples. Sequences were obtained from axillary lymph node tissue. The chain employs TRBV7-9 and TRBJ2-3, with D maybe TRBD2 (6 bases). The CDR3 DNA reads TGTGCCAGCAGCTCAAGTAGCGGATATGCTGATACGCAGTATTTT. This encodes CASSSSSGYADTQYF.